Detailed here is one T cell receptor (beta chain). This sample is part of a study of blood T cell repertoires in COVID-19. Whole-study context: Specimens from acute and convalescent COVID-19 originated in the United States, Italy and Spain. T cells, B-cell-depleted T cells, or PBMCs supplied cDNA or gDNA.

Source study methods: Cell counts per sample came from amplifying reference gene primers. Using immunoSEQ multiplex PCR, the repertoire was profiled, and TCRdb retains in-frame clones only, with some absent. Clonal size and the V and J genes are those of that table, whereas D and trimming came from the DNA. Among 65,000 to 80,000 clones listed, approximately 84% were seen once. The CDR3 covers 15 residues. Per germline, CDR1 LGHDT and CDR2 YNNKEL (reference sequence). V trimming: 4 bases; J trimming: 5 bases; junction bases outside the gene matches: 6. Sequenced sample: peripheral blood. The sequence was collected from a human donor in a cohort sampled during active COVID-19. This chain links TRBV3-1 (or the pseudogene TRBV3-2) with TRBJ1-4; 8 bases are shared with TRBD1. The CDR3 protein is CASSLGQGGNEKLFF. The CDR3, as DNA: TGTGCCAGCAGCCTCGGACAGGGCGGGAATGAAAAACTGTTTTTT.